A selection of T cell receptor beta chains follows, all from one sample in a study of T cell repertoires in cytomegalovirus infection. TCRdb fed the reads into MiXCR, producing one record per CDR3 protein. Found here are hundreds of thousands of distinct CDR3 sequences, over 9% of them singletons; the top ten hold more than 8.5%. Sequencing was performed on PBMCs. These receptors were collected from a human donor in good health (CMV status not recorded). Some clones in this sample may be carry-over from other donors' samples. Each CDR3 is given without its conserved first and last residue. The order of the fields is V gene, clone size, CDR3 protein. Some rows mark clone size as missing; the rest say once, few, many or name a class of expanded clone.

V gene: TRBV9
clone size: NA
CDR3 protein: ASSVGEQINNSPLH

V gene: TRBV5-4
clone size: many
CDR3 protein: ASSLKIVGNIQY

V gene: TRBV6-1
clone size: many
CDR3 protein: ASSGPGLAGRSSTDTQY

V gene: TRBV2
clone size: few
CDR3 protein: ASSPRGAHTGELF

V gene: TRBV29-1
clone size: many
CDR3 protein: SVEAQYTDTQY

V gene: TRBV7-4
clone size: NA
CDR3 protein: ASSLITEETQY

V gene: TRBV20-1
clone size: NA
CDR3 protein: SARVGTSRTGANVLT

V gene: TRBV5-1
clone size: NA
CDR3 protein: ASSVTGGAGELF

V gene: TRBV20-1
clone size: many
CDR3 protein: SARDPTGGIGYT

V gene: TRBV23-1
clone size: many
CDR3 protein: ASTLGSQGGANVLT

V gene: TRBV7-2
clone size: many
CDR3 protein: ASSLVGRGNQPQH

V gene: TRBV11-2
clone size: few
CDR3 protein: ASSFSQRGHNEQF

V gene: TRBV5-8
clone size: few
CDR3 protein: ASSLPSNQPQH

V gene: TRBV5-1
clone size: many
CDR3 protein: ASSEPTGGSSYEQY

V gene: TRBV28
clone size: few
CDR3 protein: ASRGFHQPQH

V gene: TRBV6-6
clone size: many
CDR3 protein: ASSSQPQH

V gene: TRBV19
clone size: NA
CDR3 protein: ASSIDPAQGYT

V gene: TRBV2
clone size: many
CDR3 protein: ASSVTSGSNTGELF

V gene: TRBV7-8
clone size: many
CDR3 protein: ASSPSGLAGVETQY

V gene: TRBV2
clone size: few
CDR3 protein: ASRPMPGQAQGGLF

V gene: TRBV7-3
clone size: many
CDR3 protein: ASSPLSRLVGSNEQF

V gene: TRBV6-1
clone size: many
CDR3 protein: ASISGTSNTEAF

V gene: TRBV24-1
clone size: many
CDR3 protein: ATSDRSTGSSGEQF

V gene: TRBV24-1
clone size: NA
CDR3 protein: ATSDRRRTTDNEQF

V gene: TRBV13
clone size: many
CDR3 protein: ASSWGLAGTTGELF

V gene: TRBV28
clone size: many
CDR3 protein: ASSLVGHQLADNEQF

V gene: TRBV9
clone size: few
CDR3 protein: ASSVSSGRVTDTQY

V gene: TRBV12-3/TRBV12-4
clone size: many
CDR3 protein: ASSLEWNYGYT

V gene: TRBV12-3/TRBV12-4
clone size: NA
CDR3 protein: ASSLPSGHGNTIY

V gene: TRBV20-1
clone size: few
CDR3 protein: SARVKYRTDQETQY